This TCR beta chain stems from a study of CD8 T cells in ankylosing spondylitis. The table lists this clonotype with many counts. No antigen is known for it. Molecular-barcoded quantitative 5'-RACE produced these TCR beta libraries. TCRdb independently ran MiXCR on the 5' RACE reads; one entry per CDR3 protein. The table shows some 30,000 distinct CDR3 sequences, with around 6.7% occurring only once. The study, taken as a whole, reports: According to the report, clones linked to the disease were significantly enriched in matched synovial fluid samples taken from ankylosing spondylitis patients.

CDR3 length equals 18 residues. Germline CDR1 reads LGHNA; CDR2 reads YNFKEQ. The trim removed 7 bases at V and 6 bases at J, leaving 17 bases unmatched. The sample comprised blood, either unsorted or a sorted T cell fraction (not recorded which). The chain carries TRBV4-2 and TRBJ2-2; TRBD2 matches at 10 bases. The TCR comes from a male donor with ankylosing spondylitis or in good health (not recorded which). CDR3 loop: CASITFLPSGSRAGELFF. DNA for the CDR3: TGTGCCAGCATCACCTTTCTACCTAGCGGGAGTCGAGCCGGGGAGCTGTTTTTT.